One sample yielded the 18 T cell receptor beta chains listed below, sequenced in a study of T cell repertoires in cytomegalovirus infection. One entry per CDR3 protein results from TCRdb running MiXCR on the reads. The sample yields 680,000 or so distinct CDR3 sequences, 35% seen once. The sample was PBMCs. The receptors derive from a human donor in good health (CMV status not recorded). Some clones in this sample may be carry-over from other donors' samples.

This clonotype was seen a handful of times. V gene TRBV7-9 combines with J gene TRBJ2-1; TRBD1 matches 7 bases. The ends lost 3 bases at V and 7 bases at J; junction bases unmatched: 12. This CDR3 region has 16 residues. The germline gives CDR1 SEHNR, CDR2 FQNEAQ (reference sequence). The chain's CDR3 is CASSFPDRAALNEQFF. The CDR3 DNA sequence: TGTGCCAGCAGCTTTCCCGACAGGGCAGCCTTAAATGAGCAGTTCTTC.

The V gene is TRBV10-3, the J gene TRBJ2-5, with D perhaps being TRBD1 or TRBD2 (5 bases each). The ends were cut back, 6 bases at V and 2 bases at J, with 13 bases in the middle. This CDR3 region has 14 residues. CDR1 is ENHRY and CDR2 is SYGVKD in the germline V gene. The CDR3 loop reads CAIRDGTAQETQYF. CDR3 bases: TGTGCCATCAGGGATGGGACGGCTCAAGAGACCCAGTACTTC.

This clonotype was seen more than once but under ten times. This chain joins TRBV7-2 and TRBJ1-4; unclear D gene. V was clipped by 5 bases and J by 6 bases, with 13 bases between them. The CDR3 spans 14 residues. Germline CDR1 is SGHTA and CDR2 is FQGNSA. The CDR3 DNA reads TGTGCCAGCAGCCCAGGTTCCCCTCATGAAAAACTGTTTTTT. Translated: CASSPGSPHEKLFF.

About this clonotype: A much larger clone is a single base away; this may be a read error. The rearrangement uses TRBV7-2 and TRBJ2-7, with D unclear. The length of the CDR3 is 13 residues. CDR1 is SGHTA, CDR2 FQGNSA, per germline. The DNA of the CDR3 is TGTGCCAGCGGACCCGACACGACCTACGCGCAGTACTTC. Translation gives CASGPDTTYAQYF.

The rearrangement links TRBV7-6 to TRBJ2-5; D perhaps matches TRBD2 (5 bases). Germline CDR1 and CDR2: SGHVS and FNYEAQ. V lost 2 bases and J lost 5, with 15 bases in between. The CDR3 is 15 amino acids. Written as DNA, the CDR3 is TGTGCCAGCAGCTTATTTCCCGGGAATCTCGAGACCCAGTACTTC. It encodes CASSLFPGNLETQYF.

The chain couples TRBV4-2 to TRBJ2-7; 14 nucleotides line up with TRBD2. Germline V lookup: CDR1 LGHNA, CDR2 YNFKEQ. This CDR3 has 15 residues. The ends lost 4 bases at V and 7 bases at J; junction bases unmatched: 6. CDR3 in amino acids: CASSPRTSGGPEQYF. Written as DNA, the CDR3 is TGTGCCAGCAGCCCCCGGACTAGCGGGGGGCCTGAGCAGTACTTC.

The rearrangement links TRBV12-3 or TRBV12-4 to TRBJ2-7; D may be TRBD2 (6 bases). This CDR3 has 13 amino acids. Trimming pared 6 bases from V and 3 bases from J, leaving 12 bases between. In nucleotides, the CDR3 is TGTGCCAGCAGCGAGGGACTCCTCTACGAGCAGTACTTC. Protein product: CASSEGLLYEQYF.

V usage is TRBV19 and J usage is TRBJ2-1; 10 nucleotides align to TRBD2. From germline, CDR1 is LNHDA and CDR2 SQIVND (reference sequence). The junction had 13 bases not matched to a gene; V was cut back by 4 bases and J by 4 bases. The CDR3 runs to 18 residues. CDR3 in amino acids: CASSRKGASGRTYNEQFF. In DNA form, the CDR3 reads TGTGCCAGTAGTAGAAAGGGGGCTAGCGGGAGAACTTACAATGAGCAGTTCTTC.

V is TRBV20-1 and J is TRBJ2-1; the match to TRBD2 covers 9 bases. CDR3 length: 15 residues. CDR1 is DFQATT, CDR2 SNEGSKA, per germline (reference sequence). V was pared by 6 bases and J by 3 bases, with 9 bases of the junction left unmatched. The CDR3 DNA follows: TGCAGTGCCCGACGGGTAGCGGGGGACTACAATGAGCAGTTCTTC. Encoded protein: CSARRVAGDYNEQFF.

The chain has TRBV19 and TRBJ1-5; D unclear. The germline V and J ends were trimmed by 4 bases and 4 bases, with 11 bases remaining between them. The CDR3 runs to 14 residues. Germline values: CDR1 LNHDA, CDR2 SQIVND (reference sequence). CDR3 residues: CASSTPVRNQPQHF. CDR3 sequence (DNA): TGTGCCAGTAGTACCCCCGTTCGAAATCAGCCCCAGCATTTT.

The chain carries TRBV7-9 and TRBJ1-1, with unresolved D. This CDR3 comprises 14 residues. V lost 3 bases, J lost 3 bases, and 11 bases lay in between. The V gene's germline CDR1 is SEHNR and CDR2 FQNEAQ (reference sequence). CDR3 amino acids: CASSFIAEDTEAFF. In nucleotides, the CDR3 is TGTGCCAGCAGCTTTATAGCCGAGGACACTGAAGCTTTCTTT.

This clonotype was observed a handful of times. The chain has TRBV7-9 and TRBJ2-5, with 9 bases lining up with TRBD2. Germline assignment: CDR1 SEHNR and CDR2 FQNEAQ (reference sequence). J was trimmed by 4 bases and V by 4 bases; bases with no gene match: 4. The CDR3 contains 14 residues. The DNA of the CDR3 is TGTGCCAGCAGCTCTAGCGGGACCCTAGAGACCCAGTACTTC. It specifies CASSSSGTLETQYF.

This clonotype was seen ten or more times. V is TRBV12-3 or TRBV12-4 and J is TRBJ1-2; tentative D call: TRBD1 (5 bases). V lost 3 bases and J 5 bases, leaving 7 bases between the germline ends. This CDR3 is 12 amino acids long. CDR3 amino acids: CASSFRQYGYTF. The CDR3 coding sequence is TGTGCCAGCAGTTTTCGACAGTATGGCTACACCTTC.

The CDR3 here is CASSFDRLGPGGYTF. DNA for the CDR3: TGTGCCAGCAGCTTCGACAGGTTGGGGCCGGGTGGCTACACCTTC. The chain recombines TRBV7-2 with TRBJ1-2, with D possibly TRBD1 on 6 matching bases. Trimming cost V 3 bases and J 7 bases, with 18 bases left between them. CDR1 and CDR2 (germline): SGHTA, FQGNSA. This CDR3 is 15 amino acids long.

On this clonotype: The junction differs from germline at one of its ends, possibly a read error. J is TRBJ1-1 and V is TRBV6-6; 7 nucleotides match TRBD1. The CDR3 runs to 12 residues. Germline V gene sequence: CDR1 MNHNY, CDR2 SVGAGI (reference sequence). The CDR3 protein is CATRQGNTEAFW. The DNA of the CDR3 is TGTGCCACGAGACAGGGAAATACTGAAGCTTTCTGG.

The chain has TRBV6-5 and TRBJ2-5; D perhaps matches TRBD2 (6 bases). CDR1 is MNHEY, CDR2 SVGAGI, per germline. The CDR3 totals 15 residues. With 0 bases removed from V and 2 bases from J, the gap between germline ends came to 10 bases. Here the CDR3 reads CASSYSGLLQETQYF. CDR3 nucleotide sequence: TGTGCCAGCAGTTACTCGGGACTCTTACAAGAGACCCAGTACTTC.

This clonotype was counted between two and nine times. This chain uses TRBV28 with TRBJ1-1; possible D gene TRBD1, 6 bases. Trimming pared 8 bases from V and 9 bases from J, leaving 19 bases between. CDR3 length: 13 amino acids. Germline CDR1 MDHEN, CDR2 SYDVKM. In nucleotides, the CDR3 is TGTGCCAGCCGGGACATTGTGTCGGGGAAAGCTTTCTTT. It is translated as CASRDIVSGKAFF.

The gene calls are TRBV29-1 and TRBJ2-1, with 12 bases that match TRBD2. V lost 6 bases to trimming and J lost 2 bases; unmatched junction nucleotides: 14. Germline CDR1 is SQVTM and CDR2 is ANQGSEA. This CDR3 is 18 amino acids long. The CDR3 protein is CSVTTSGRIKIAYNEQFF. The CDR3 DNA follows: TGCAGCGTCACGACTAGCGGGAGAATCAAGATCGCCTACAATGAGCAGTTCTTC.